This T cell receptor (beta chain) appears in the sequencing data of a study of shared clonotypes between healthy human individuals. The CDR3 is 15 residues long. The V segment lost 5 bases and the J segment 2 bases; nucleotides outside the gene matches: 7. Germline V gives CDR1 MDHEN, CDR2 SYDVKM. Input per replicate PCR of unsorted PBMC was roughly 300 ng DNA, corresponding to 25,000 to 30,000 T cell genomes. Profiled with immunoSEQ multiplex PCR; TCRdb holds only in-frame clones, not every one. The sample records fewer than 600,000 clones, 79% being singletons. Sequenced input: PBMCs. The TCR sequence derives from a woman between 40 and 50 years old in good health. Some clones in this sample may be carry-over from other donors' samples. This sequence joins TRBV28 and TRBJ2-3, with 7 bases aligning to TRBD1. Here the CDR3 DNA reads TGTGCCAGCAGTACGACAGGGCCGATCACAGATACGCAGTATTTT. Translated, it gives CASSTTGPITDTQYF.